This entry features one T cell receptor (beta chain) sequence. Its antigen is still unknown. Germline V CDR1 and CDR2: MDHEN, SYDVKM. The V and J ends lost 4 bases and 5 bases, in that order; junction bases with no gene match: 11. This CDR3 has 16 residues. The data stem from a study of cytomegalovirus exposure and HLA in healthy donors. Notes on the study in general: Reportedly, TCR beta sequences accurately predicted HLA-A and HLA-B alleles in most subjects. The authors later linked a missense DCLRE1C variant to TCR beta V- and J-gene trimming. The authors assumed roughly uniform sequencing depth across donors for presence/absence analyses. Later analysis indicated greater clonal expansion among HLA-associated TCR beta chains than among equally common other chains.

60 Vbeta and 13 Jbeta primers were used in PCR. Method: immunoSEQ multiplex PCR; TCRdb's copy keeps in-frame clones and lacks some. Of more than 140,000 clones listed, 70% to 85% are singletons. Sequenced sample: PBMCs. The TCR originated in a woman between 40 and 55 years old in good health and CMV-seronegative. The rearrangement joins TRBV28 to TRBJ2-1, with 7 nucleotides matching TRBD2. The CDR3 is CASSSPLAGDDNEQFF. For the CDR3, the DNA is TGTGCCAGCAGTTCCCCCTTGGCGGGAGACGACAATGAGCAGTTCTTC.